These T cell receptor beta chains were read from a single sample in a study of T-cell reconstitution after alpha-beta-depleted transplantation in children. TCRdb processed the PCR reads anew with MiXCR; each CDR3 protein has one entry. This sample has about 110,000 distinct CDR3 sequences, with 23% found just once. The specimen was PBMCs, mostly from graft donor cells, collected 180 days after TCRalphabeta/CD19-depleted stem cell transplant. Source of these receptors: a male patient aged 2-10 years who had a stem cell transplant for chronic granulomatous disease, so the T cells may come from the graft donor. Both conserved end residues are part of each CDR3. Each record gives: clone size, CDR3 length, J gene, D gene, V gene, CDR3 DNA, CDR3 protein. The D gene is left open where the match is weak. Size is stated for part of the rows, as once, few or many counts, or as a class when the clone is expanded.

many 15 TRBJ2-6 NA TRBV20-1 TGCAGTGCTAGAGCGGGCAGCTCTGGGGCCAACGTCCTGACTTTC CSARAGSSGANVLTF
few 13 TRBJ2-5 NA TRBV7-2 TGTGCCAGCAGGCGTGGGCCCCAAGAGACCCAGTACTTC CASRRGPQETQYF
once 20 TRBJ2-1 TRBD2 TRBV11-2 TGTGCCAGCAGCTTAGAGGGTAGCGGGGGGCCCCTAGGGTCCTACAATGAGCAGTTCTTC CASSLEGSGGPLGSYNEQFF
NA 12 TRBJ2-3 NA TRBV29-1 TGCAGCGTCCGCCTAAGCACAGATACGCAGTATTTT CSVRLSTDTQYF
NA 12 TRBJ1-2 NA TRBV12-3/TRBV12-4 TGTGCCAGCAGCTTAACAGGGCTTGGCTACACCTTC CASSLTGLGYTF
many 14 TRBJ2-5 NA TRBV12-3/TRBV12-4 TGTGCCAGCAGTTTCAGATTAGGCCAAGAGACCCAGTACTTC CASSFRLGQETQYF
few 13 TRBJ2-7 NA TRBV20-1 TGCAGTGCTCTCCCGGATATTTTACGCGAGCAGTACTTC CSALPDILREQYF
many 14 TRBJ2-3 TRBD2 TRBV5-1 TGCGCCAGCATTCGGGGGGAGAACACAGATACGCAGTATTTT CASIRGENTDTQYF
many 16 TRBJ1-3 NA TRBV5-1 TGCGCCAGCAGCCGCGAGGGACCGAACTCTGGAAACACCATATATTTT CASSREGPNSGNTIYF
few 13 TRBJ2-7 NA TRBV7-6 TGTGCCAGCAGCTTAACCCAGGTGAAGGAGCAGTACTTC CASSLTQVKEQYF
many 13 TRBJ2-7 NA TRBV20-1 TGCAGTGCTAGAGGAAAGGTATCCTACGAGCAGTACTTC CSARGKVSYEQYF
NA 14 TRBJ2-1 TRBD1 TRBV29-1 TGCAGCGTTGGTGGACAGGGGGCTCACAATGAGCAGTTCTTC CSVGGQGAHNEQFF
many 14 TRBJ2-1 TRBD2 TRBV20-1 TGCAGTGCTAGGAGGACTAGCGGTTGGGATGAGCAGTTCTTC CSARRTSGWDEQFF
NA 14 TRBJ1-5 NA TRBV10-3 TGTGCCATCAGTACCGTGGGGGCAAGTCAGCCCCAGCATTTT CAISTVGASQPQHF
NA 15 TRBJ2-1 TRBD2 TRBV20-1 TGCAGTGCTATTTGGGCTAGCGGAGAATACAATGAGCAGTTCTTC CSAIWASGEYNEQFF
NA 13 TRBJ2-5 NA TRBV12-3/TRBV12-4 TGTGCCAGCAGTTTTTTGGGAAAGGAGACCCAGTACTTC CASSFLGKETQYF
NA 15 TRBJ1-2 TRBD1 TRBV5-1 TGCGCCAGCAGCTCAGGGGGCAGAAGTGGGTATGGCTACACCTTC CASSSGGRSGYGYTF
many 13 TRBJ1-5 NA TRBV30 TGTGCCTGGTCGCGGGATAGCAATCAGCCCCAGCATTTT CAWSRDSNQPQHF
NA 14 TRBJ2-7 NA TRBV2 NA CASSEWGQGSSEYF
few 15 TRBJ2-7 TRBD1 TRBV7-6 TGTGCCAGCAGCTTAGTGGGACAGGGCGCCTACGAGCAGTACTTC CASSLVGQGAYEQYF
NA 16 TRBJ2-1 NA TRBV12-3/TRBV12-4 TGTGCCAGCGGTCAACCGGACGGAGCCTCCAACAATGAGCAGTTCTTC CASGQPDGASNNEQFF
few 14 TRBJ2-1 TRBD2 TRBV9 TGTGCCAGCAGCGCGGTGGGGACTAGCGGTGAGCAGTTCTTC CASSAVGTSGEQFF
many 15 TRBJ1-3 NA TRBV7-2 TGTGCCAGCAGCCCTGAAACAGGGTTCGGAAACACCATATATTTT CASSPETGFGNTIYF
large 13 TRBJ2-2 NA TRBV20-1 TGCAGTGCTAGAGATTTACAGGGCGAGGAGCTGTTTTTT CSARDLQGEELFF
many 15 TRBJ2-5 TRBD1 TRBV15 TGTGCCACCAGCAGAGACAGGGGGTTTCAAGAGACCCAGTACTTC CATSRDRGFQETQYF
NA 14 TRBJ2-2 NA TRBV3-1 TGTGCCAGCAGCCCGAAGGGTACTACCGGGGAGCTGTTTTTT CASSPKGTTGELFF
few 15 TRBJ2-5 NA TRBV12-3/TRBV12-4 TGTGCCAGTAGTTACTCCATTGGGGGACAAGAGACCCAGTACTTC CASSYSIGGQETQYF
many 15 TRBJ2-1 TRBD2 TRBV28 TGTGCCAGCAGGAGACTAGCGGTGCCCTACAATGAGCAGTTCTTC CASRRLAVPYNEQFF
few 15 TRBJ2-1 NA TRBV12-3/TRBV12-4 TGTGCCAGCAGTAATTTGGGACACCCATACAATGAGCAGTTCTTC CASSNLGHPYNEQFF
few 17 TRBJ2-7 TRBD1 TRBV7-9 TGTGCCAGCAGCTTTAGGTCTCGGGACAGGGACTCCTACGAGCAGTACTTC CASSFRSRDRDSYEQYF
many 17 TRBJ2-1 NA TRBV20-1 TGCAGTGCTCCTGTAATTTTAAACAAGCTCTCCTACAATGAGCAGTTCTTC CSAPVILNKLSYNEQFF
many 14 TRBJ2-1 TRBD2 TRBV12-3/TRBV12-4 TGTGCCAGCAGTTTAGTAGCGGGGTGGTTGGAGCAGTTCTTC CASSLVAGWLEQFF
few 14 TRBJ2-2 NA TRBV20-1 TGCAGTGCAGAACAGGGAGACGGCACCGGGGAGCTGTTTTTT CSAEQGDGTGELFF
NA 12 TRBJ1-2 TRBD1 TRBV20-1 TGTTTCGGACAGGGAGGAATGGATGGCTACACCTTC CFGQGGMDGYTF
many 12 TRBJ2-5 TRBD1 TRBV20-1 TGCAGTGCTAGAACAGGGGAAGAGACCCAGTACTTC CSARTGEETQYF
many 11 TRBJ2-1 NA TRBV5-6 TGTGCCAGCAAGAGTTACAATGAGCAGTTCTTC CASKSYNEQFF
NA 15 TRBJ2-7 TRBD2 TRBV28 TGTGCCAGCAGTTTACCGTCTAGCGGGATCTACGAGCAGTACTTC CASSLPSSGIYEQYF
NA 15 TRBJ2-1 TRBD2 TRBV15 TGTGCCACCAGTCTTCTCCGGGACTACTACAATGAGCAGTTCTTC CATSLLRDYYNEQFF
many 14 TRBJ1-2 NA TRBV5-1 TGCGCCAGCAGCTTGGCGAGACTGGGCTATGGCTACACCTTC CASSLARLGYGYTF
NA 13 TRBJ2-3 NA TRBV6-1 TGTGCCAGCAGGTGGAAGGGGACAGATACGCAGTATTTT CASRWKGTDTQYF
many 11 TRBJ2-4 NA TRBV2 TGTGCCGCCGGCCGTGGGTACATTCAGTACTTC CAAGRGYIQYF
NA 14 TRBJ2-1 NA TRBV25-1 TGTGCCAGCAGTGAGGGGGGAATATACAATGAGCAGTTCTTC CASSEGGIYNEQFF
many 15 TRBJ2-2 TRBD1 TRBV5-6 TGTGCCAGCGACAACAGGGGAGCGAGCACCGGGGAGCTGTTTTTT CASDNRGASTGELFF
NA 15 TRBJ2-5 NA TRBV2 TGTGCCAGCGGAAAGGGTCAGCGGTTCCAAGAGACCCAGTACTTC CASGKGQRFQETQYF
many 14 TRBJ2-1 TRBD2 TRBV7-3 TGTGCCAGCAGCGCTACTAGCGGCCACAATGAGCAGTTCTTC CASSATSGHNEQFF
NA 16 TRBJ2-3 TRBD2 TRBV4-3 TGCGCCAGCAGCCAGATTAGCGGGGGCGTGGTAAATACGCAGTATTTT CASSQISGGVVNTQYF
few 14 TRBJ2-1 NA TRBV20-1 TGCAGTGCTACCCCTCTTTCAACCTACAATGAGCAGTTCTTC CSATPLSTYNEQFF
many 14 TRBJ2-3 NA TRBV12-3/TRBV12-4 TGTGCCAGCAGTCCTAGTAGGGACACAGATACGCAGTATTTT CASSPSRDTDTQYF
many 12 TRBJ1-2 NA TRBV3-1 TGTGCCAGCAGCCAAGATCCATATGGCTACACCTTC CASSQDPYGYTF
few 13 TRBJ2-5 NA TRBV27 TGTGCCAGCAGTCCCAGGGGTAGCCTGGTTCGGTACTTC CASSPRGSLVRYF
many 15 TRBJ2-1 NA TRBV9 TGTGCCAGCAGCGTAGAAGGGGGGGGCTACAATGAGCAGTTCTTC CASSVEGGGYNEQFF
many 11 TRBJ2-7 NA TRBV20-1 TGCAGTGCTAGAGGGATCGGCGAGCAGTACTTC CSARGIGEQYF
few 14 TRBJ2-1 NA TRBV20-1 TGCAGTGCTAGAGGCTGGAGCTCCTACAATGAGCAGTTCTTC CSARGWSSYNEQFF
many 13 TRBJ1-1 NA TRBV7-2 TGTGCCAGCAGCTTAGAGCGTCCGACTGAAGCTTTCTTT CASSLERPTEAFF
NA 14 TRBJ2-5 TRBD2 TRBV5-6 TGTGCCAGCAGCAAGCGGGGGGTCAGAGAGACCCAGTACTTC CASSKRGVRETQYF